This T cell receptor beta chain was found in a study of long-term antiretroviral therapy in people with HIV. Details on this clone: The antigen is not known.

This CDR3 contains 12 residues. Trimming stripped 8 bases from V and 3 bases from J, with 10 bases between. CDR1 and CDR2 from the germline V gene are KGHSH and LQKENI. Study-wide points: Versus controls, repertoires in people with HIV had narrower CDR3 length ranges.

A v3.0 immunoSEQ assay was performed at survey level. Produced via immunoSEQ multiplex PCR; TCRdb's table is partial and in-frame only. The data contain about 39,000 clones, approximately 87% of them singletons. The starting material was unsorted PBMCs, obtained 1.2 years after starting antiretroviral therapy. V gene TRBV18 combines with J gene TRBJ1-2, with D perhaps TRBD1 (6 bases). This receptor was obtained from a woman between 45 and 65 years old with HIV. The CDR3 sequence: CASTRGDYGYTF. CDR3 coding DNA: TGTGCCAGCACCAGGGGTGACTATGGCTACACCTTC.